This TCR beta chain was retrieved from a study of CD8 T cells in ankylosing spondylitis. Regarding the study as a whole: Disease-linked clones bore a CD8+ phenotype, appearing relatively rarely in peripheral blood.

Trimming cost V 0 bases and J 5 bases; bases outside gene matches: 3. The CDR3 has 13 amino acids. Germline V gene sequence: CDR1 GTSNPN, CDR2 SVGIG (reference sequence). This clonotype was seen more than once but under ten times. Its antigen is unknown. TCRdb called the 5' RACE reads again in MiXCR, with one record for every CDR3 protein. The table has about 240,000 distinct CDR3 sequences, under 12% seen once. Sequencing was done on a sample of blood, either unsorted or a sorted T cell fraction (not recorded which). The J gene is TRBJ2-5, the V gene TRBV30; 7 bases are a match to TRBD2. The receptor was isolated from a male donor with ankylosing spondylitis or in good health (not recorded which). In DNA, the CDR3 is TGTGCCTGGAGTGTGGGGGGGGTTGAGACCCAGTACTTC. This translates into CAWSVGGVETQYF.